The source of this T cell receptor beta chain is a study of blood T cell repertoires in COVID-19. Study background: Both acute and convalescent COVID-19 samples were obtained from the United States, Italy and Spain. T cells, B-cell-depleted T cells, or PBMCs provided the cDNA or gDNA that served as material.

Clones were sequenced by immunoSEQ multiplex PCR, and TCRdb holds only the in-frame ones, with some missing. The sample yields more than 150,000 clones, roughly nine tenths seen once. Germline values: CDR1 SGHTA, CDR2 FQGNSA. The V end lost 5 bases, the J end lost 4 bases, and 17 bases lay between the germline ends. The length of the CDR3 is 15 residues. The sequence came from a man in his 70s with active or convalescent COVID-19. This chain links TRBV7-2 with TRBJ1-2, with D tentatively TRBD1 (6 bases). The sequencing input was peripheral blood. This CDR3 reads CASSPQAGTLYGYTF. CDR3 nucleotides: TGTGCCAGCAGCCCCCAAGCCGGGACACTCTATGGCTACACCTTC.